This T cell receptor (beta chain) was identified during a study of Graves' ophthalmopathy and Graves' hyperthyroidism. The diagnostic workup employed clinical symptoms, serum thyroxine, TRAb, thyroid ultrasound and orbital computed tomography. Amplification of TCR beta CDR3 regions used RNA transcripts. Second-round multiplex PCR came after first-round RT-PCR with HTBI primers. One entry per CDR3 protein results from TCRdb running MiXCR on the multiplex PCR reads. Altogether a few hundred thousand distinct CDR3 sequences are present, less than 20% being singletons, with the ten largest covering 5.5% to 7%. The CDR3 is made up of 18 amino acids. With 5 bases clipped from V and 0 bases from J, the junction kept 8 bases outside the gene matches. Germline CDR1 and CDR2: SNHLY and FYNNEI.

The V call is TRBV2, the J call TRBJ1-6, with TRBD1 matching over 9 bases. Sequences were obtained from peripheral blood. The TCR comes from a woman under 30 with stable Graves' hyperthyroidism. Here the CDR3 reads CASSRGQGLSSYNSPLHF. CDR3 nucleotides: TGTGCCAGCAGTAGGGGACAGGGCCTAAGCTCCTATAATTCACCCCTCCACTTT. The full variable domain, rest sourced from reference TRBV2 and TRBJ1-6, is EPEVTQTPSHQVTQMGQEVILRCVPISNHLYFYWYRQILGQKVEFLVSFYNNEISEKSEIFDDQFSVERPDGSNFTLKIRSTKLEDSAMYFCASSRGQGLSSYNSPLHFGNGTRLTVT.